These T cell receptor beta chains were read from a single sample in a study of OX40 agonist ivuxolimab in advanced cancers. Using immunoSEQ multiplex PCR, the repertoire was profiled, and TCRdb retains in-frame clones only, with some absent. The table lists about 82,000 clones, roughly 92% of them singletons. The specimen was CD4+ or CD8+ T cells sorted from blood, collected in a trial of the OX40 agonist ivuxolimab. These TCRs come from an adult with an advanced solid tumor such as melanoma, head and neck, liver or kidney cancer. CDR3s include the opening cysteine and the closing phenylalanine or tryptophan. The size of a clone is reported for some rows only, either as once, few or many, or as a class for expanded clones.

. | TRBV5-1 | CASSLGGGLNTGELFF
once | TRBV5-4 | CASSFTDQTQYF
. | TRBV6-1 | CATWTGDSGNTIYF
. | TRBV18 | CASSPSLGTSNTEAFF
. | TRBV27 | CASRSSWVTDTQYF
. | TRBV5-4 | CASSLGGTGGSGELFF
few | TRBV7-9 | CASSLLDATPYEQYF
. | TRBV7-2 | CASSVPSSPGYTF
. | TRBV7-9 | CASSERGRVTDTQYF
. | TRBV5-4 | CASSPSAGVARGLTF
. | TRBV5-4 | CAGREGQGVAEEQFF
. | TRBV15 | CATSRDLAHYNEQFF
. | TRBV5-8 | CASTLRGQGYEQYF
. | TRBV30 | CAWRAGGPGDTQYF
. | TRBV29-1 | CSAKTGTISGNTIYF
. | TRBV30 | CAWSVSDTQYF
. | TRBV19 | CASSKLSGHSSYEQYF
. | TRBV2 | CASSGPPATSATQYF
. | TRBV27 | CASSFVGQPQHF
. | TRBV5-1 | CASSFRGPEETQYF
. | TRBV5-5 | CASSPSIGDLSGANVLTF
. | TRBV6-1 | CASSEVLAGGSGRDTQYF
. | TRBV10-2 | CASSGTGVTEAFF
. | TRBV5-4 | CASSFQGGGGETQYF
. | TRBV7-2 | CASSRDRSNQPQHF
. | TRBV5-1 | CASSLALSGGHTDTQYF
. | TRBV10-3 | CAISAFDAQPQHF
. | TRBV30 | CAWSAFWDSYEQYF
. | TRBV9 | CASSPTGEETQYF
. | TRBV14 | CASSQDSGTANTGELFF
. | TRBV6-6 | CASAQDANTGELFF
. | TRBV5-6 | CASSFVGRGDYGYTF
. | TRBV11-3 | CASSLGVLAGAPYNEQFF
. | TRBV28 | CASSLEGYTIYF
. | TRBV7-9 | CASSLYTGAGEAFF
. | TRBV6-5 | CASSSSGSYEQYF
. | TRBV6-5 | CASRGQIAYGYTF
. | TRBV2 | CASRQGGEKLFF
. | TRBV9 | CASSLLAGVANEQFF
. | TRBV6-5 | CASSYSRDRTDTQYF
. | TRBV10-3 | CAISDPGQPNTEAFF
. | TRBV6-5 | CASSSLAPISGNTIYF
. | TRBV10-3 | CAISHGLVWNYTQYF
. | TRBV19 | CASSIDTGQGNQPQHF
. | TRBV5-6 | CASSLRQGAADTQYF
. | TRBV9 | CASSVGRDYRRGKTQYF
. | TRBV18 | CASSPPRAGGEQYF